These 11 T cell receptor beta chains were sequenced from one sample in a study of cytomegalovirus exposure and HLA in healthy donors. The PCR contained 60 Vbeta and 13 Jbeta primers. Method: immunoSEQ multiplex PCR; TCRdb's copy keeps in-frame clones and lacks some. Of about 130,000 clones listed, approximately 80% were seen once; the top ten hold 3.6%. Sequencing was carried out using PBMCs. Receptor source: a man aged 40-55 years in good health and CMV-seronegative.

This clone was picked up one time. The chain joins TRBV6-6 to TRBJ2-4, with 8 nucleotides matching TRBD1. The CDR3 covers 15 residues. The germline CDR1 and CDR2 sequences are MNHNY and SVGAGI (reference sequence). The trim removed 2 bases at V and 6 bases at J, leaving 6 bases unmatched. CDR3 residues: CASSYPRTGLNIQYF. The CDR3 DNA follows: TGTGCCAGCAGTTACCCCCGGACAGGGTTAAACATTCAGTACTTC.

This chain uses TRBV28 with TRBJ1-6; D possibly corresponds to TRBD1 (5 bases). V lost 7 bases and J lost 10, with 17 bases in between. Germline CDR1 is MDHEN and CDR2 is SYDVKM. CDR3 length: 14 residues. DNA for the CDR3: TGTGCCAGCACCACCCAGGGAAAAAAATCACCCCTCCACTTT. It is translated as CASTTQGKKSPLHF.

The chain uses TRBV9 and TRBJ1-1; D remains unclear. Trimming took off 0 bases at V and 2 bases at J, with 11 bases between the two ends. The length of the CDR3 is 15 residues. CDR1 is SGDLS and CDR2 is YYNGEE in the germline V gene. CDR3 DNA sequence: TGTGCCAGCAGCGTAGTCGGTGGTGAAAACACTGAAGCTTTCTTT. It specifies CASSVVGGENTEAFF.

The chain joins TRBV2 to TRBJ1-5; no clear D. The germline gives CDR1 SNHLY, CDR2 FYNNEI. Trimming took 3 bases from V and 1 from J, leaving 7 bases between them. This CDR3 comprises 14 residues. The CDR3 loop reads CASSDWESNQPQHF. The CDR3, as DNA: TGTGCCAGCAGTGATTGGGAGAGCAATCAGCCCCAGCATTTT. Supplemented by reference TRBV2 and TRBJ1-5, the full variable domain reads EPEVTQTPSHQVTQMGQEVILRCVPISNHLYFYWYRQILGQKVEFLVSFYNNEISEKSEIFDDQFSVERPDGSNFTLKIRSTKLEDSAMYFCASSDWESNQPQHFGDGTRLSIL.

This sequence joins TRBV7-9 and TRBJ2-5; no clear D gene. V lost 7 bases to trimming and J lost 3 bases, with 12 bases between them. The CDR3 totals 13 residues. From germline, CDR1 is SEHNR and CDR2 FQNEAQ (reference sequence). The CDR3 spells CASILGMEETQYF. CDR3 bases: TGTGCCAGCATCCTAGGCATGGAAGAGACCCAGTACTTC.

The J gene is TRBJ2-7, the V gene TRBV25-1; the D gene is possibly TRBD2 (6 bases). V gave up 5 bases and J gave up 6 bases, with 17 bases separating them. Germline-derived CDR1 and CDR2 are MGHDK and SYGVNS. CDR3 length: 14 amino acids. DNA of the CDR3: TGTGCCAGCAGTAATACGGGGACTTTTGTCGAGCAGTACTTC. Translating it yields CASSNTGTFVEQYF.

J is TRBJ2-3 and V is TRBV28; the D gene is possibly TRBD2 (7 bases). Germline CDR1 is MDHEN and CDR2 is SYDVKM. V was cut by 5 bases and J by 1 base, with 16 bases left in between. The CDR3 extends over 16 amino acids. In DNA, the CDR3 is TGTGCCAGCAGTGTATCAGGGAGGGGGGGCACAGATACGCAGTATTTT. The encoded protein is CASSVSGRGGTDTQYF. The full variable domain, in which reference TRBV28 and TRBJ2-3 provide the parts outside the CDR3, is DVKVTQSSRYLVKRTGEKVFLECVQDMDHENMFWYRQDPGLGLRLIYFSYDVKMKEKGDIPEGYSVSREKKERFSLILESASTNQTSMYLCASSVSGRGGTDTQYFGPGTRLTVL.

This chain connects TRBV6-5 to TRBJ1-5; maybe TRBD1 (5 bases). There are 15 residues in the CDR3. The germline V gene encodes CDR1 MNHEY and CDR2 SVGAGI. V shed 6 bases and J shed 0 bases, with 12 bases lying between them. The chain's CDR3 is CASRRQRNSNQPQHF. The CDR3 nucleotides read TGTGCCAGCAGACGACAGAGAAATAGCAATCAGCCCCAGCATTTT.

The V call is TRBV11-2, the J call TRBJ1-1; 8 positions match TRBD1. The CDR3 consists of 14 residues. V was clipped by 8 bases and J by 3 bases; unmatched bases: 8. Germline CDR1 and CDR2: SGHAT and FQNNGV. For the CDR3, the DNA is TGTGCCAGCTCCCTGGACAGGGCTGACACTGAAGCTTTCTTT. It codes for CASSLDRADTEAFF. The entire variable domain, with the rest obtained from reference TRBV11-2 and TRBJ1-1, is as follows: EAGVAQSPRYKIIEKRQSVAFWCNPISGHATLYWYQQILGQGPKLLIQFQNNGVVDDSQLPKDRFSAERLKGVDSTLKIQPAKLEDSAVYLCASSLDRADTEAFFGQGTRLTVV.

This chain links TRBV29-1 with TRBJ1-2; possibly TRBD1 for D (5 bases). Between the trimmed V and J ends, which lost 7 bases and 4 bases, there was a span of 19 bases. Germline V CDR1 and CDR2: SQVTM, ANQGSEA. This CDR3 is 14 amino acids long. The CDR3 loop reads CSATTGQGTYGYTF. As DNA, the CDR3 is TGCAGCGCCACCACCGGGCAGGGTACCTATGGCTACACCTTC.

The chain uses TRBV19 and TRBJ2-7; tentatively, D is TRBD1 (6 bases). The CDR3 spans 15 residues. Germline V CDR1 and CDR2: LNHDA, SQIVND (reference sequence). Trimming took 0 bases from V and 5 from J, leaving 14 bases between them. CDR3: CASSIELSQGNEQYF. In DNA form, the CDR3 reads TGTGCCAGTAGTATAGAACTCTCACAGGGAAACGAGCAGTACTTC. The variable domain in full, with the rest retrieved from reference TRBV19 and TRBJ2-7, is DGGITQSPKYLFRKEGQNVTLSCEQNLNHDAMYWYRQDPGQGLRLIYYSQIVNDFQKGDIAEGYSVSREKKESFPLTVTSAQKNPTAFYLCASSIELSQGNEQYFGPGTRLTVT.